The source of this T cell receptor (beta chain) is a study of blood T cell repertoires in COVID-19. Study-level information: Specimens from acute and convalescent COVID-19 originated in the United States, Italy and Spain. PBMCs, B-cell-depleted T cells, or T cells provided the cDNA or gDNA that made up the material.

Authors' processing steps: From reference gene primer amplification, estimates of nucleated cell counts were derived. Produced via immunoSEQ multiplex PCR; TCRdb's table is partial and in-frame only. Clone size and the V and J calls come from that table; the DNA yielded D and trimming. The table shows approximately 200,000 clones, with roughly 84% occurring only once. Germline trimming cut 5 bases from V and 7 bases from J; bases unmatched to any gene: 10. The CDR3 loop spans 15 amino acids. Germline V gene data show CDR1 as SGHAT and CDR2 as FQNNGV. Sequences were obtained from peripheral blood. The chain combines TRBV11-2 with TRBJ1-3; the match to TRBD1 covers 8 bases. The receptor comes from a man aged 35 to 55 with active or convalescent COVID-19. CDR3 nucleotide sequence: TGTGCCAGCAGCATGCCGGACAGGGCCGGGAACACCATATATTTT. Translated, it gives CASSMPDRAGNTIYF. Drawing the rest from reference TRBV11-2 and TRBJ1-3, the complete variable domain is EAGVAQSPRYKIIEKRQSVAFWCNPISGHATLYWYQQILGQGPKLLIQFQNNGVVDDSQLPKDRFSAERLKGVDSTLKIQPAKLEDSAVYLCASSMPDRAGNTIYFGEGSWLTVV.